The next 8 T cell receptor beta chains were all read from a single sample in a study of OX40 agonist ivuxolimab in advanced cancers. The library was obtained by the immunoSEQ multiplex PCR assay. TCRdb provides this immuneACCESS table in a form limited to in-frame rearrangements. Some clones are lacking; in checked studies, under half of them reflect an unresolved V gene, and why the rest are absent is not known. The sample table contains 52,000 or so clones; only one count was recorded for 70% to 90% of them. In total, the top ten clones hold approximately 12% of the sample. The source material was CD4+ or CD8+ T cells sorted from blood, sampled in a trial of the OX40 agonist ivuxolimab. The receptors originated from an adult with an advanced solid tumor such as melanoma, head and neck, liver or kidney cancer.

This rearrangement joins TRBV5-1 to TRBJ1-2; D unresolved. There are 15 residues in the CDR3. The germline V and J ends were trimmed by 0 bases and 3 bases, with 12 bases remaining between them. Germline lookup yields CDR1 SGHRS and CDR2 YFSETQ. CDR3: CASSLEDATDYGYTF. DNA of the CDR3: TGCGCCAGCAGCTTGGAGGACGCCACCGACTATGGCTACACCTTC.

The V and J genes are TRBV14 and TRBJ2-7; maybe TRBD2 (6 bases). This CDR3 has 13 amino acids. Germline CDR1 and CDR2: SGHDN and FVKESK. Trimming took off 4 bases at V and 1 base at J, with 8 bases between the two ends. As DNA, the CDR3 is TGTGCCAGCAGCCGGCGGGATTCCTACGAGCAGTACTTC. It is translated as CASSRRDSYEQYF.

V is TRBV2 and J is TRBJ1-4; D is unresolved. This CDR3 has 14 amino acids. The V and J ends lost 1 base and 2 bases respectively, with 5 bases between them. Germline CDR1 is SNHLY and CDR2 is FYNNEI. The CDR3 nucleotides are TGTGCCAGCAGTGAAGGGGAGACTAATGAAAAACTGTTTTTT. Translating it yields CASSEGETNEKLFF.

This clone has more than one count but fewer than ten. The rearrangement uses TRBV7-6 and TRBJ2-1; D uncertain. The CDR3 is 17 amino acids. V lost 0 bases to trimming and J lost 6 bases, with 18 bases between them. Germline-derived CDR1 and CDR2 are SGHVS and FNYEAQ. In DNA, the CDR3 is TGTGCCAGCAGCTTAGCGGCTGGTCAGGAAGAGATCAATGAGCAGTTCTTC. This sequence encodes CASSLAAGQEEINEQFF.

The gene calls are TRBV29-1 and TRBJ2-1, with D unresolved. V was trimmed by 5 bases and J by 4 bases, leaving 9 bases between them. Germline V gene lookup returns CDR1 SQVTM and CDR2 ANQGSEA. The CDR3 spans 12 residues. CDR3 sequence: CSVLPEYNEQFF. The DNA of the CDR3 is TGCAGCGTTCTACCGGAGTACAATGAGCAGTTCTTC.

The chain uses TRBV25-1 and TRBJ1-2; D unresolved. The CDR3 loop spans 13 amino acids. Looked up from germline, CDR1 is MGHDK and CDR2 is SYGVNS. V lost 3 bases, J lost 8 bases, and 13 bases lay in between. CDR3 nucleotides: TGTGCCAGCAGTGATAATACCCACGCCGGCTACACCTTC. Its translation: CASSDNTHAGYTF.

The chain joins TRBV5-1 to TRBJ2-3; D is perhaps TRBD2 (5 bases). In germline, CDR1 is SGHRS, CDR2 YFSETQ. Deletions cut 4 bases from V and 0 bases from J, with 15 bases between. The CDR3 is 16 amino acids. The DNA for the CDR3 is TGCGCCAGCAGCGCGGAGGAGCGATCTAGCACAGATACGCAGTATTTT. Translating it yields CASSAEERSSTDTQYF.

The J gene is TRBJ1-5, the V gene TRBV9; D unresolved. CDR3 length: 14 residues. CDR1 and CDR2 from the germline V gene are SGDLS and YYNGEE. The germline V and J ends were trimmed by 3 bases and 7 bases, with 14 bases remaining between them. CDR3 residues: CASSGSGAGQPQHF. The CDR3 region has the DNA TGTGCCAGCAGCGGTTCTGGTGCGGGGCAGCCCCAGCATTTT.